One T cell receptor (beta chain) is described in this entry. Its cognate antigen is unknown. This specimen comes from a study of post-analysis software for immune sequencing data. The TCR beta cDNA libraries contained unique molecular identifiers. It was from about 0.98 to 11 million T cells that about half a million cDNA molecules came. Via MiXCR, TCRdb re-called the PCR reads, giving one row per CDR3 protein. Of roughly 570,000 distinct CDR3 sequences listed, approximately 31% are singletons. With 6 bases removed from V and 5 bases from J, the gap between germline ends came to 9 bases. CDR1 and CDR2 (germline): DFQATT, SNEGSKA (reference sequence). CDR3 size: 11 residues. The study, taken as a whole, reports: Compared against controls, patients with multiple sclerosis displayed significantly lower normalized Chao1 diversity. F measure grouped same-batch samples tightly together. Elevated frequency relative to controls characterized several TRBV segments in patients, TRBV5-6, TRBV5-1 and TRBV20-1 among them.

The sequenced sample consisted of blood. The clonotype was recovered from a girl aged 2 to 17 with multiple sclerosis. The rearrangement joins TRBV20-1 to TRBJ2-3; the D is unclear. CDR3 sequence (DNA): TGCAGTGCCTCCGCTATAGATACGCAGTATTTT. Translating gives CSASAIDTQYF.